This T cell receptor (beta chain) is drawn from a study of T cells after posttransplantation cyclophosphamide. Sequenced by immunoSEQ multiplex PCR; TCRdb stores in-frame clones only, minus some. This sample has fewer than 45,000 clones, with about three quarters found just once. Per germline, CDR1 ENHRY and CDR2 SYGVKD. The CDR3 has 14 residues. V dropped 10 bases and J dropped 0; count of bases not matched to a gene: 6. Treatment was busulfan-fludarabine conditioning, a marrow graft, and cyclophosphamide on days +3 and +4. The chain joins TRBV10-3 to TRBJ1-5; 7 nucleotides match TRBD1. The sample was CD4+ T cells sorted from blood, taken around 2,000 days after a stem cell transplant with posttransplant cyclophosphamide. The receptor's source is a female patient aged 40-49 years who received an allogeneic stem cell transplant from a related donor, was CMV-positive, and had no GVHD. Some T cells may originate from the graft donor. This CDR3 is CATEGQLSNQPQHF. The CDR3 nucleotides read TGTGCCACCGAGGGACAGCTTAGCAATCAGCCCCAGCATTTT.